The 28 T cell receptor beta chains below were found in one sample sequenced in a study of CD8 T cells in Susac syndrome (dated by TCRdb to about 2019). The library was made by the immunoSEQ multiplex PCR assay. RNA was extracted using the RNeasy kit, and roughly 0.5 to 1 microgram was reverse transcribed with random hexamers. Using fastp trimming at Q25 and MiXCR clonotype assembly, TCRdb reanalyzed the public sequencing data and kept in-frame beta chains. Entries are consolidated by CDR3 protein sequence, retaining the most common genes and DNA. A total of some 160,000 distinct CDR3 sequences appear in this sample, about 91% of them only once. The ten largest clones take up around 0.079% of the sample. The sequencing input was CD4+ T cells from PBMCs. The origin of the receptors is a human donor in good health.

This clonotype was seen just once. The chain has TRBV6-5 and TRBJ2-1; perhaps TRBD1 as D (5 bases). V lost 3 bases to trimming and J lost 6 bases, with 9 bases between them. CDR1 and CDR2 from the germline V gene are MNHEY and SVGAGI. The CDR3 sequence is 13 residues long. CDR3 bases: TGTGCCAGCAGTTATATGGGGCGCAATGAGCAGTTCTTC. This gives the protein CASSYMGRNEQFF.

The chain recombines TRBV6-2 or TRBV6-3 with TRBJ2-5, with a weak D call TRBD2 (6 bases). V was pared by 4 bases and J by 2 bases, with 20 bases between. CDR1 MNHEY and CDR2 SVGEGT come from the germline V gene. This CDR3 has 17 residues. CDR3 region: CASSSGVVAGRQETQYF. DNA of the CDR3: TGTGCCAGCAGTTCGGGGGTTGTGGCAGGGCGGCAAGAGACCCAGTACTTC.

The rearrangement uses TRBV28 and TRBJ2-7; 9 bases are a match to TRBD2. The CDR3 runs to 15 residues. The trim removed 7 bases at V and 3 bases at J, leaving 10 bases unmatched. Germline V gene data show CDR1 as MDHEN and CDR2 as SYDVKM. CDR3 in amino acids: CASTLGTSSIYEQYF. The CDR3 DNA follows: TGTGCCAGCACCCTGGGGACTAGCTCGATCTACGAGCAGTACTTC. Full variable domain (remainder filled in from reference TRBV28 and TRBJ2-7): DVKVTQSSRYLVKRTGEKVFLECVQDMDHENMFWYRQDPGLGLRLIYFSYDVKMKEKGDIPEGYSVSREKKERFSLILESASTNQTSMYLCASTLGTSSIYEQYFGPGTRLTVT.

V gene TRBV5-6 combines with J gene TRBJ1-2; unclear D gene. The CDR3 loop spans 14 amino acids. V was cut by 1 base and J by 2 bases, with 9 bases left in between. Germline V CDR1 and CDR2: SGHDT, YYEEEE. The CDR3: CASSLSGRNYGYTF. The DNA for the CDR3 is TGTGCCAGCAGCTTGTCGGGCAGGAACTATGGCTACACCTTC.

This sequence joins TRBV28 and TRBJ2-7, with 11 bases aligning to TRBD2. Germline V gene lookup returns CDR1 MDHEN and CDR2 SYDVKM. CDR3 length: 13 residues. Trimming removed 8 bases from V and 3 bases from J; junction bases left unmatched: 3. The CDR3 reads CASVTSGSYEQYF. The CDR3 DNA follows: TGTGCCAGCGTAACTAGCGGGAGCTACGAGCAGTACTTC.

The rearrangement uses TRBV25-1 and TRBJ2-7; 9 bases fit TRBD1. This CDR3 region has 13 residues. Trimming took 7 bases from V and 3 from J; bases not matched to a gene: 4. The germline V gene encodes CDR1 MGHDK and CDR2 SYGVNS. The CDR3 loop is CASNPGQGYEQYF. In DNA form, the CDR3 reads TGTGCCAGCAATCCGGGACAGGGCTACGAGCAGTACTTC.

This clonotype has a single count. The chain employs TRBV18 and TRBJ1-5, with D possibly being TRBD1 (6 bases). Germline CDR1 is KGHSH and CDR2 is LQKENI. V was trimmed by 2 bases and J by 11 bases, leaving 16 bases between them. The CDR3 runs to 14 residues. The CDR3: CASSPRKGELTQHF. DNA of the CDR3: TGTGCCAGCTCACCAAGGAAGGGGGAGTTGACCCAGCATTTT.

This chain links TRBV28 with TRBJ2-4; D unresolved. The CDR3 runs to 15 residues. Germline-derived CDR1 and CDR2 are MDHEN and SYDVKM. Trimming removed 3 bases at V and 0 bases at J, with 9 bases between. The CDR3 coding sequence is TGTGCCAGCAGTTTCGGCGTTGTAGCCAAAAACATTCAGTACTTC. It is translated as CASSFGVVAKNIQYF.

In its sample, this clonotype was seen once. The chain combines TRBV2 with TRBJ2-2, with D perhaps matching TRBD1 (6 bases). Germline CDR1 reads SNHLY; CDR2 reads FYNNEI. The length of the CDR3 is 15 residues. Trimming pared 7 bases from V and 0 bases from J, leaving 12 bases between. CDR3 residues: CASTRDTANTGELFF. CDR3 nucleotides: TGTGCCAGCACCAGGGACACTGCGAACACCGGGGAGCTGTTTTTT. Full variable domain (rest looked up from reference TRBV2 and TRBJ2-2): EPEVTQTPSHQVTQMGQEVILRCVPISNHLYFYWYRQILGQKVEFLVSFYNNEISEKSEIFDDQFSVERPDGSNFTLKIRSTKLEDSAMYFCASTRDTANTGELFFGEGSRLTVL.

The V and J genes are TRBV4-3 and TRBJ2-3, with 10 positions matching TRBD2. The CDR3 has 17 amino acids. Trimming removed 4 bases from V and 4 bases from J; junction bases left unmatched: 11. Germline CDR1 LGHNA, CDR2 YSLEER. The CDR3 protein is CASSPRVAGGPPDTQYF. Here the CDR3 DNA reads TGCGCCAGCAGCCCTCGGGTAGCGGGGGGCCCCCCAGATACGCAGTATTTT.

This rearrangement joins TRBV2 to TRBJ2-1; D remains unclear. This CDR3 comprises 12 residues. Germline V gene sequence: CDR1 SNHLY, CDR2 FYNNEI. Trimming removed 3 bases from V and 15 bases from J, with 15 bases in between. The CDR3 DNA reads TGTGCCAGCAGTGAGGGCGAGGTCCTGCGGTTCTTC. This sequence encodes CASSEGEVLRFF.

This clonotype was recorded only once. The chain recombines TRBV10-3 with TRBJ1-1; D may be TRBD1 (6 bases). Germline CDR1 reads ENHRY; CDR2 reads SYGVKD. The germline V and J ends were trimmed by 4 bases and 1 base, with 13 bases remaining between them. The CDR3 runs 15 residues. The CDR3 DNA reads TGTGCCATCAGTGGCCAACAGGGTCCGAACACTGAAGCTTTCTTT. Translated: CAISGQQGPNTEAFF.

The rearrangement links TRBV11-2 to TRBJ2-3, with 11 bases lining up with TRBD2. The CDR3 loop spans 15 amino acids. After removal of 5 bases from V and 4 bases from J, the junction contained 5 bases not matched to a gene. The germline CDR1 and CDR2 sequences are SGHAT and FQNNGV. CDR3: CASSPASGGPDTQYF. The CDR3 DNA sequence: TGTGCCAGCAGCCCAGCTAGCGGGGGGCCAGATACGCAGTATTTT.

The chain has TRBV20-1 and TRBJ1-1; D may be TRBD1 (5 bases). V was pared by 4 bases and J by 4 bases, with 13 bases between. The length of the CDR3 is 13 residues. Germline lookup yields CDR1 DFQATT and CDR2 SNEGSKA (reference sequence). For the CDR3, the DNA is TGCAGTGCTAAGGAAGGGGCCCTCACTGAAGCTTTCTTT. Encoded protein: CSAKEGALTEAFF.

The rearrangement links TRBV7-2 to TRBJ1-4; 9 nucleotides match TRBD1. Trimming took 5 bases from V and 11 from J; bases not matched to a gene: 12. The germline V gene encodes CDR1 SGHTA and CDR2 FQGNSA. This CDR3 is 15 amino acids long. CDR3 DNA sequence: TGTGCCAGCAGCCTGGGCACAGGGGGCGCGAGGAAACTGTTTTTT. Translated, it gives CASSLGTGGARKLFF.

V is TRBV7-9 and J is TRBJ1-3; unclear D gene. CDR3 length: 16 amino acids. Trimming removed 5 bases from V and 0 bases from J, with 14 bases in between. Germline V gene lookup returns CDR1 SEHNR and CDR2 FQNEAQ (reference sequence). The CDR3 is CASSEVMGSSGNTIYF. The CDR3 DNA reads TGTGCCAGCAGCGAGGTTATGGGTAGCTCTGGAAACACCATATATTTT.

The chain employs TRBV7-9 and TRBJ1-4; possible D gene TRBD1, 5 bases. Germline V lookup: CDR1 SEHNR, CDR2 FQNEAQ (reference sequence). This CDR3 has 12 amino acids. V dropped 10 bases and J dropped 8 bases, with 14 bases sitting between them. DNA of the CDR3: TGTGCCACCTCCGGGACGGGAGAAAAACTGTTTTTT. This translates into CATSGTGEKLFF. Drawing the rest from reference TRBV7-9 and TRBJ1-4, the complete variable domain is DTGVSQNPRHKITKRGQNVTFRCDPISEHNRLYWYRQTLGQGPEFLTYFQNEAQLEKSRLLSDRFSAERPKGSFSTLEIQRTEQGDSAMYLCATSGTGEKLFFGSGTQLSVL.

This clonotype was detected once. V gene TRBV19 combines with J gene TRBJ2-5; D is undetermined. The ends were cut back, 5 bases at V and 0 bases at J, with 10 bases in the middle. The CDR3 is 14 amino acids. Germline lookup yields CDR1 LNHDA and CDR2 SQIVND (reference sequence). CDR3 protein: CASSLRRNQETQYF. Here the CDR3 DNA reads TGTGCCAGTAGTCTAAGACGGAACCAAGAGACCCAGTACTTC.

The chain combines TRBV9 with TRBJ2-2; D gene ambiguous. V gave up 0 bases and J gave up 0 bases, with 6 bases separating them. Germline CDR1 is SGDLS and CDR2 is YYNGEE. CDR3 size: 15 residues. The DNA for the CDR3 is TGTGCCAGCAGCGTAGGGGGTTCGAACACCGGGGAGCTGTTTTTT. The encoded protein is CASSVGGSNTGELFF.

This chain uses TRBV7-9 with TRBJ2-3; the D is unclear. The ends were cut back, 5 bases at V and 0 bases at J, with 9 bases in the middle. Germline V lookup: CDR1 SEHNR, CDR2 FQNEAQ (reference sequence). This CDR3 contains 14 residues. For the CDR3, the DNA is TGTGCCAGCAGCCGAGACATAAGCACAGATACGCAGTATTTT. The encoded protein is CASSRDISTDTQYF.

The rearrangement uses TRBV7-2 and TRBJ2-2, with 9 bases identical to TRBD2. The CDR3 covers 17 residues. Per the germline V gene, CDR1 is SGHTA and CDR2 is FQGNSA. V was clipped by 5 bases and J by 3 bases; unmatched bases: 10. The CDR3 protein is CASSIQSGGSDTGELFF. The CDR3 bases are TGTGCCAGCAGCATTCAGAGCGGGGGGTCAGACACCGGGGAGCTGTTTTTT.

This clonotype occurred once. The V and J genes are TRBV4-3 and TRBJ2-2, with 10 bases lining up with TRBD1. The V gene end was trimmed by 4 bases and the J gene end by 4 bases; junction bases not matched to a gene: 6. The V gene's germline CDR1 is LGHNA and CDR2 YSLEER. The CDR3 sequence is 16 residues long. CDR3 loop: CASSPVDRGITGELFF. DNA of the CDR3: TGCGCCAGCAGCCCAGTGGACAGGGGGATCACCGGGGAGCTGTTTTTT.

The chain has TRBV29-1 and TRBJ1-1; D is uncertain. V was clipped by 7 bases and J by 0 bases, with 12 bases between them. In germline, CDR1 is SQVTM, CDR2 ANQGSEA. The CDR3 is 13 amino acids. The CDR3 DNA is TGCAGCGCGCGAGGTCGAATGAACACTGAAGCTTTCTTT. It specifies CSARGRMNTEAFF.

The chain has TRBV2 and TRBJ2-5; D may be TRBD1 or TRBD2 (6 bases each). The CDR3 extends over 16 amino acids. Germline assignment: CDR1 SNHLY and CDR2 FYNNEI. Trimming stripped 4 bases from V and 3 bases from J, with 18 bases between. The CDR3 DNA reads TGTGCCAGCAGTGCTCGGGGGACACTGACCAAAGAGACCCAGTACTTC. Translating it yields CASSARGTLTKETQYF.

V and J are TRBV3-1 and TRBJ2-3; D gene uncertain. Per the germline V gene, CDR1 is LGHDT and CDR2 is YNNKEL (reference sequence). The germline V and J ends were trimmed by 6 bases and 6 bases, with 10 bases remaining between them. The CDR3 is 12 amino acids. The CDR3 nucleotides are TGTGCCAGCAGTCAGTATCCGGATACGCAGTATTTT. It specifies CASSQYPDTQYF.

The J gene is TRBJ1-1, the V gene TRBV28; 8 bases line up with TRBD1. V was pared by 6 bases and J by 11 bases, with 17 bases of the junction left unmatched. Germline values: CDR1 MDHEN, CDR2 SYDVKM. The CDR3 runs 15 residues. This CDR3 is CASSAGTGQGEAAFF. CDR3 bases: TGTGCCAGCAGCGCCGGGACAGGCCAGGGAGAAGCGGCTTTCTTT.

This clonotype was seen a few times. The chain has TRBV3-1 and TRBJ2-7; D remains unclear. Trimming removed 4 bases from V and 0 bases from J, with 7 bases in between. CDR3 length: 13 amino acids. In germline, CDR1 is LGHDT, CDR2 YNNKEL (reference sequence). Written as DNA, the CDR3 is TGTGCCAGCAGCCGGCAGAGCTCCTACGAGCAGTACTTC. Translating it yields CASSRQSSYEQYF.

This clonotype was detected only once. The V gene is TRBV28, the J gene TRBJ1-5; D remains unclear. Trimming left V 3 bases short and J 7 bases short, with 16 bases between. The CDR3 covers 15 residues. The germline V gene has CDR1 MDHEN and CDR2 SYDVKM. The CDR3 protein is CASSFLQRYGQPQHF. The DNA of the CDR3 is TGTGCCAGCAGTTTCCTACAGCGGTACGGGCAGCCCCAGCATTTT.